What follows is one T cell receptor beta chain and its context. Its antigen is unidentified. The sample has other DNA sequences that encode this CDR3 too. V lost 1 base, J lost 4 bases, and 3 bases lay in between. The CDR3 totals 12 residues. Germline V lookup: CDR1 SGHTA, CDR2 FQGNSA. This sample stems from a study of shared clonotypes between healthy human individuals. Findings and caveats of the study: Sorted-subset sequencing was shown by rarefaction to be incomplete despite large depth.

The donors, healthy adults who were HIV-negative, had experienced no recent acute infections or vaccinations. CD4+ cells were split into CD45RA+ naive and CD45RA-negative memory subsets. The data were produced by immunoSEQ multiplex PCR, yet TCRdb's version contains in-frame clones alone and is incomplete. The sample records 2 million or so clones, roughly 95% being singletons. The source material was naive CD4+ T cells sorted from blood. The subset denotes: CD45RA+ positively selected. The receptor was derived from a man aged 18-30 years in good health. V gene TRBV7-2 combines with J gene TRBJ2-3; D uncertain. The CDR3 DNA sequence: TGTGCCAGCAGCTTAGGAGCAGATACGCAGTATTTT. This gives the protein CASSLGADTQYF.